This TCR beta chain was sequenced during a study of T cell responses to AZD1222 COVID-19 vaccine. The study's findings and limits: Clonal diversity was possibly underestimated, and white British individuals and females predominated among donors. Recipients of two AZD1222 doses showed rising Spike-specific TCR breadth and depth. Unmutated regions of variants are reportedly targeted by nearly half of spike-specific TCRs. It was only after the peak T cell response that any repertoires were sampled.

V was cut by 3 bases and J by 10 bases, with 14 bases left in between. The CDR3 loop spans 13 amino acids. Germline CDR1 reads LGHDT; CDR2 reads YNNKEL (reference sequence). Using immunoSEQ multiplex PCR, the repertoire was profiled, and TCRdb retains in-frame clones only, with some absent. This sample yields 200,000 or so clones, of which more than 75% are seen a single time; about 2.5% belongs to the top ten. Comment on this clone: The antigen is unknown.

The V and J genes are TRBV3-1 (or the pseudogene TRBV3-2) and TRBJ2-3; D gene unclear. This TCR was recovered from an adult in good health. This specimen was peripheral blood, taken on day 0 of MenACWY control vaccination. CDR3 DNA: TGTGCCAGCAGCCAGGCCGACTGTAAGGCGCAGTATTTT. Translation gives CASSQADCKAQYF.